A single sample gave rise to the 14 T cell receptor beta chains below, sequenced in a study of control samples from healthy donors and cancer patients. Data came from immunoSEQ multiplex PCR; TCRdb stores just in-frame clones and leaves some out. The data hold over 110,000 clones, with about 85% observed a single time. Source material: blood. The receptors were sampled from a woman aged 30 to 39 in good health.

This sequence joins TRBV27 and TRBJ2-7; D gene ambiguous. This CDR3 has 15 residues. Trimming removed 0 bases at V and 0 bases at J, with 9 bases between. Per germline, CDR1 MNHEY and CDR2 SMNVEV (reference sequence). The CDR3 here is CASSLSPDPSYEQYF. CDR3 DNA: TGTGCCAGCAGTTTATCCCCGGACCCCTCCTACGAGCAGTACTTC.

The chain joins TRBV9 to TRBJ2-7, with D possibly matching TRBD2 (5 bases). The germline gives CDR1 SGDLS, CDR2 YYNGEE. The CDR3 has 15 residues. The V and J ends lost 0 bases and 0 bases respectively, with 10 bases between them. CDR3 in amino acids: CASSVDGVSSYEQYF. The CDR3 DNA follows: TGTGCCAGCAGCGTAGACGGGGTTAGCTCCTACGAGCAGTACTTC.

The CDR3: CAWRTSNTEAFF. DNA of the CDR3: TGTGCCTGGAGGACCAGTAACACTGAAGCTTTCTTT. The chain joins TRBV30 to TRBJ1-1; no definite D call. The CDR3 contains 12 residues. The germline V gene has CDR1 GTSNPN and CDR2 SVGIG (reference sequence). With 3 bases removed from V and 2 bases from J, the gap between germline ends came to 7 bases.

The chain recombines TRBV5-1 with TRBJ2-2, with TRBD2 as a possible D gene (5 bases). V was clipped by 0 bases and J by 3 bases, with 9 bases between them. The germline gives CDR1 SGHRS, CDR2 YFSETQ. This CDR3 spans 15 amino acids. CDR3 nucleotide sequence: TGCGCCAGCAGCTTGGCAGCGGATTACACCGGGGAGCTGTTTTTT. This encodes CASSLAADYTGELFF.

The chain recombines TRBV6-5 with TRBJ2-7; TRBD2 aligns across 9 bases. CDR1 and CDR2 from the germline V gene are MNHEY and SVGAGI. The V and J ends lost 6 bases and 1 base, in that order; junction bases with no gene match: 4. This CDR3 is 14 amino acids long. The DNA of the CDR3 is TGTGCCAGCAGGGCTAGCGGGGATTCCTACGAGCAGTACTTC. This sequence encodes CASRASGDSYEQYF.

This chain links TRBV27 with TRBJ1-2; D remains unclear. The CDR3 loop spans 15 amino acids. Germline lookup yields CDR1 MNHEY and CDR2 SMNVEV (reference sequence). V lost 3 bases, J lost 2 bases, and 13 bases lay in between. DNA for the CDR3: TGTGCCAGCAGTTTGGGGAGAGGGTCCAACTATGGCTACACCTTC. Translation: CASSLGRGSNYGYTF.

This clone was observed a handful of times. This chain joins TRBV14 and TRBJ1-6, with a weak D call TRBD1 (5 bases). The CDR3 is made up of 13 amino acids. Deletions cut 8 bases from V and 3 bases from J, with 8 bases between. CDR1 is SGHDN and CDR2 is FVKESK in the germline V gene. This chain's CDR3 is CASSGHYNSPLHF. As DNA, the CDR3 is TGTGCCAGCTCCGGACACTATAATTCACCCCTCCACTTT. Supplemented by reference TRBV14 and TRBJ1-6, the full variable domain reads EAGVTQFPSHSVIEKGQTVTLRCDPISGHDNLYWYRRVMGKEIKFLLHFVKESKQDESGMPNNRFLAERTGGTYSTLKVQPAELEDSGVYFCASSGHYNSPLHFGNGTRLTVT.

The chain carries TRBV10-3 and TRBJ2-7; maybe TRBD2 (5 bases). The germline V gene encodes CDR1 ENHRY and CDR2 SYGVKD. V lost 3 bases and J lost 0, with 9 bases in between. The CDR3 totals 14 residues. The DNA of the CDR3 is TGTGCCATCAGTGAAACGAGGGACTCCTACGAGCAGTACTTC. Its protein product is CAISETRDSYEQYF.

This clone was detected only a few times. Written as DNA, the CDR3 is TGTGCCAGCAGTATGGACAGGGGAAATGAAAAACTGTTTTTT. Translated: CASSMDRGNEKLFF. V usage is TRBV2 and J usage is TRBJ1-4; 9 bases line up with TRBD1. The CDR3 consists of 14 residues. V was clipped by 5 bases and J by 5 bases; unmatched bases: 3. Germline V CDR1 and CDR2: SNHLY, FYNNEI.

This clone has only a few counts. The CDR3 coding sequence is TGTGCCACCAGTGATTCCGCTCCTTATATAACCGGGGAGCTGTTTTTT. Amino acids: CATSDSAPYITGELFF. J is TRBJ2-2 and V is TRBV24-1; D is undetermined. Germline V gene sequence: CDR1 KGHDR, CDR2 SFDVKD. V lost 2 bases and J lost 5, with 14 bases in between. This CDR3 is built from 16 residues.

The chain is built from TRBV24-1 and TRBJ2-3; D not certain. V lost 4 bases, J lost 1 base, and 11 bases lay in between. CDR1 is KGHDR and CDR2 is SFDVKD in the germline V gene. This CDR3 is 15 amino acids long. For the CDR3, the DNA is TGTGCCACCAGTGAAGGGCGGATGCGCACAGATACGCAGTATTTT. Its protein product is CATSEGRMRTDTQYF.

V usage is TRBV4-2 and J usage is TRBJ1-3; D gene ambiguous. The CDR3 length is 13 residues. Germline V lookup: CDR1 LGHNA, CDR2 YNFKEQ. The germline V and J ends were trimmed by 8 bases and 0 bases, with 8 bases remaining between them. The CDR3 DNA is TGTGCCAGCCGCCTGAGCTCTGGAAACACCATATATTTT. Protein sequence: CASRLSSGNTIYF.

The chain combines TRBV29-1 with TRBJ2-3; D possibly corresponds to TRBD2 (6 bases). Trimming cost V 7 bases and J 11 bases, with 16 bases left between them. Germline CDR1 and CDR2: SQVTM and ANQGSEA. This CDR3 is built from 11 residues. CDR3 sequence reads: CSAPEGRGQYF. Here the CDR3 DNA reads TGCAGCGCCCCGGAGGGACGAGGGCAGTATTTT.

The V and J genes are TRBV5-1 and TRBJ1-1, with TRBD1 identical over 8 bases. The CDR3 has 18 residues. CDR1 is SGHRS and CDR2 is YFSETQ in the germline V gene. V gave up 0 bases and J gave up 1 base; unmatched junction bases: 11. CDR3 nucleotide sequence: TGCGCCAGCAGCTTGGTCGGCGCAGGGGGCTGGGGGAACACTGAAGCTTTCTTT. Its translation is CASSLVGAGGWGNTEAFF.